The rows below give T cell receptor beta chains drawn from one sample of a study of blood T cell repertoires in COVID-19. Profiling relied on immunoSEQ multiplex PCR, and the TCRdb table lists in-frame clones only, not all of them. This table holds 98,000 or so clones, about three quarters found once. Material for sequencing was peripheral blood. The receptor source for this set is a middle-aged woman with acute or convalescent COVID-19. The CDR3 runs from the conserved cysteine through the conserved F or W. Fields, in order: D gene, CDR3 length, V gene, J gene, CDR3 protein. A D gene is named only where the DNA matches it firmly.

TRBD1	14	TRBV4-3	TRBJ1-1	CASSQDRGTERAFF
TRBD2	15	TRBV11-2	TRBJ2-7	CASSLAGGARYEQYF
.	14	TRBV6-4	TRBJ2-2	CASSDSGDSGELFF
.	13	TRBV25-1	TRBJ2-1	CASKRDSYNEQFF
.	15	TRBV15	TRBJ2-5	CATSREWASQETQYF
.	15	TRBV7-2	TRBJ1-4	CASSLGGGAWEKLFF
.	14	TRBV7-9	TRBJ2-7	CASSPVAQNYEQYF
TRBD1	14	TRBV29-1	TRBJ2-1	CSVNRDRGFDEQFF
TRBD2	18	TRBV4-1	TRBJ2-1	CASSLFFSGGDPYNEQFF
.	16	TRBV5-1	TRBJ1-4	CASSLAEAGLNEKLFF
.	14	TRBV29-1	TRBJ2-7	CSVERGLQSYEQYF
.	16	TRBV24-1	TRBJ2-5	CATSDTTLLGGETQYF
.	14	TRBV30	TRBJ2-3	CAWSVTGNTDTQYF
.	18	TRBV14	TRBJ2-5	CASSPFLPGQWYQETQYF
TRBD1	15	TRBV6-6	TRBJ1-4	CASRRTGVTNEKLFF
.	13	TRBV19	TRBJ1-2	CASSIYASYGYTF
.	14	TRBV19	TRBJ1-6	CASADSSYNSPLHF
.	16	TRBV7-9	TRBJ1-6	CASSPAGGRFNSPLHF
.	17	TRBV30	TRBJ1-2	CAWNLRGTRSLLYGYTF
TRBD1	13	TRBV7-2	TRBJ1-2	CASSATGDYGYTF
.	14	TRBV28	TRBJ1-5	CASNPRQRNQPQHF
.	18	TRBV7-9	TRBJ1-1	CASSLGSFTGSMNTEAFF
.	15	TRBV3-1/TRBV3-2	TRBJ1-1	CASSQAPGLNTEAFF
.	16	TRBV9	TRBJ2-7	CASSQRDIRNPYEQYF
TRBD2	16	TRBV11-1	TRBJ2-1	CACLASGGSGYNEQFF
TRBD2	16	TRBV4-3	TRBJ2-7	CASSPGSSGGVGEQYF
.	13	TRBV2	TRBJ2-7	CASSRLDPYEQYF
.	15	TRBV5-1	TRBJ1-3	CASSATGISGNTIYF
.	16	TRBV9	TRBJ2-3	CASSVGTAEGADTQYF
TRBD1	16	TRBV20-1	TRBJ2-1	CSASSSRDRTYNEQFF
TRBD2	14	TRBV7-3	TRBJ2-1	CASSATSGLNEQFF
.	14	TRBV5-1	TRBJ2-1	CASSPEVGPPIQFF
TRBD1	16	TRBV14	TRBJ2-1	CASRRSGQGARDEQFF
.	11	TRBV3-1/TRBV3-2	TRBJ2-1	CASRSYNEQFF
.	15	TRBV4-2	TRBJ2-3	CASSLSGTRGDTQYF
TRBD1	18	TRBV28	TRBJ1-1	CASSPPRQGVSMNTEAFF